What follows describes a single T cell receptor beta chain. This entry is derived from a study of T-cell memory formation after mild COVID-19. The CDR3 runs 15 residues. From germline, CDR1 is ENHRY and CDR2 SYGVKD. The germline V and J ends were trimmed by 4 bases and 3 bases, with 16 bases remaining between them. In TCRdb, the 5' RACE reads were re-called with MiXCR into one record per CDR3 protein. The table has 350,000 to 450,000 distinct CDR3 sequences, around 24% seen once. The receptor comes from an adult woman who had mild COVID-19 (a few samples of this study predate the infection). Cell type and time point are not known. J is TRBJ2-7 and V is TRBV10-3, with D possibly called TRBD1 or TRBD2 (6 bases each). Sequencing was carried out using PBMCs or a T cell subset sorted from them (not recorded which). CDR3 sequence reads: CAISVGEGGLYEQYF. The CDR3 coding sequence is TGTGCCATCAGTGTCGGGGAAGGGGGACTCTACGAGCAGTACTTC.